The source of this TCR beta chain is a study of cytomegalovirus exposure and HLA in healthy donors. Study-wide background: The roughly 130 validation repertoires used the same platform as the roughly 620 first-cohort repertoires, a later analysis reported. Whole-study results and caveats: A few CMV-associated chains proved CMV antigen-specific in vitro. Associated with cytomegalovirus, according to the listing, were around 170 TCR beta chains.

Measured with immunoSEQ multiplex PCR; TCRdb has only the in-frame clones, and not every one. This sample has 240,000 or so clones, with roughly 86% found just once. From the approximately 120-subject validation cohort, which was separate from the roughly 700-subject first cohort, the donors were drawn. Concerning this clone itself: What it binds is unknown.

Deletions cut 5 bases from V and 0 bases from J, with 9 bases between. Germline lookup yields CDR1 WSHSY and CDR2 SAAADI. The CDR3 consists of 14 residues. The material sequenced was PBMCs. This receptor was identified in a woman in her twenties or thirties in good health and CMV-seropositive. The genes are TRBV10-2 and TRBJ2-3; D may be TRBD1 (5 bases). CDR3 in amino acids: CASSQGWSTDTQYF. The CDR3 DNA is TGCGCCAGCAGTCAGGGATGGAGCACAGATACGCAGTATTTT.